The subject of this entry is one T cell receptor beta chain. Participants were aged 18 to 89 years, lived in about two dozen US areas, and enrolled virtually. Authors' analysis steps: For nucleated cells, counts were estimated from reference gene primer amplification. Data came from immunoSEQ multiplex PCR; TCRdb stores just in-frame clones and leaves some out. V, J and clone size derive from that table, while D and trimming were established from the DNA sequence. The data show about 200,000 clones, roughly 82% seen once. V lost 1 base, J lost 4 bases, and 5 bases lay in between. The CDR3 contains 13 residues. This record comes from a study of blood T cell repertoires in COVID-19.

Sequencing was done on a sample of PBMCs or T cells enriched from blood (not recorded which). The rearrangement links TRBV12-3 or TRBV12-4 to TRBJ1-5; D gene unclear. This TCR derives from a man aged 40-49 years with acute COVID-19. The CDR3 nucleotides are TGTGCCAGCAGTTTAGTTAGAAATCAGCCCCAGCATTTT. Protein sequence: CASSLVRNQPQHF.